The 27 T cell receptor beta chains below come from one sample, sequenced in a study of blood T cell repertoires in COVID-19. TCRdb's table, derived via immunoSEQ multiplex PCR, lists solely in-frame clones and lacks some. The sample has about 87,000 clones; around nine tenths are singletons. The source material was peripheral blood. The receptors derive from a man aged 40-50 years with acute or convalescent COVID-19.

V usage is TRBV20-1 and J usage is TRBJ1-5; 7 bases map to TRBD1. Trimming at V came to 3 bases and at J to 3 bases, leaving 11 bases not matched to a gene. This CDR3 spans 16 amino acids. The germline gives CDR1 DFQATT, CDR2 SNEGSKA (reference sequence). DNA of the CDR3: TGCAGTGCTAGTCATGACAGGGATTGGGACAATCAGCCCCAGCATTTT. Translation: CSASHDRDWDNQPQHF.

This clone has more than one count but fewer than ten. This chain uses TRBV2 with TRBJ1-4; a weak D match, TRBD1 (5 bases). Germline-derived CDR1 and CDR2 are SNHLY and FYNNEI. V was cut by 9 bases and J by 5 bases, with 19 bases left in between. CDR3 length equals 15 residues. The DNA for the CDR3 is TGTGCCAGAGGGGCGGCAGGAGGGGTAAATGAAAAACTGTTTTTT. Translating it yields CARGAAGGVNEKLFF.

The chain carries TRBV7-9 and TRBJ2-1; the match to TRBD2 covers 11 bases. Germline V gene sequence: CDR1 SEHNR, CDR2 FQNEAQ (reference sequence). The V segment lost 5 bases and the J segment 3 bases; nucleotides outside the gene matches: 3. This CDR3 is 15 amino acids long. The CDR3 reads CASSQTSGDYNEQFF. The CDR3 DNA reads TGTGCCAGCAGCCAGACTAGCGGGGACTACAATGAGCAGTTCTTC. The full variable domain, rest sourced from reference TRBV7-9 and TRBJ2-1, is DTGVSQNPRHKITKRGQNVTFRCDPISEHNRLYWYRQTLGQGPEFLTYFQNEAQLEKSRLLSDRFSAERPKGSFSTLEIQRTEQGDSAMYLCASSQTSGDYNEQFFGPGTRLTVL.

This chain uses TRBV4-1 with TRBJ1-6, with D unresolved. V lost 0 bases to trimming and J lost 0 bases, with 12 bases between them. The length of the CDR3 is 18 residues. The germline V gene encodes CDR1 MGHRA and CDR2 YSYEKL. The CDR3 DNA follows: TGCGCCAGCAGCCAAGATAGAGGGCAGACCTCCTATAATTCACCCCTCCACTTT. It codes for CASSQDRGQTSYNSPLHF.

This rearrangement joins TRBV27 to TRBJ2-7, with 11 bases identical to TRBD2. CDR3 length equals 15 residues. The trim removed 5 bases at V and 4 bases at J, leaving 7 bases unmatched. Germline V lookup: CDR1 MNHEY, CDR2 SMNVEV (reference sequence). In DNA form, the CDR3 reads TGTGCCAGCAGTGAAGTAGCGGGGGGGAAATACGAGCAGTACTTC. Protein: CASSEVAGGKYEQYF.

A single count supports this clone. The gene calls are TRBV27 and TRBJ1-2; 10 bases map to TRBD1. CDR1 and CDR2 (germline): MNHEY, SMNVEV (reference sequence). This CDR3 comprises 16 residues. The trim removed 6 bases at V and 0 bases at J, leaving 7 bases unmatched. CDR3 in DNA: TGTGCCAGCAGCCACCGACAGGGGGCGTCTAACTATGGCTACACCTTC. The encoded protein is CASSHRQGASNYGYTF.

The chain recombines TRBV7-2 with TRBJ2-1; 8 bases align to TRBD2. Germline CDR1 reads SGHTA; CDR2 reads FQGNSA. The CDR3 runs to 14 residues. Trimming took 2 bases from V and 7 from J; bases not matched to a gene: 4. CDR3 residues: CASSLLGGANEQFF. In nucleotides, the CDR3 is TGTGCCAGCAGCTTACTCGGGGGGGCTAATGAGCAGTTCTTC.

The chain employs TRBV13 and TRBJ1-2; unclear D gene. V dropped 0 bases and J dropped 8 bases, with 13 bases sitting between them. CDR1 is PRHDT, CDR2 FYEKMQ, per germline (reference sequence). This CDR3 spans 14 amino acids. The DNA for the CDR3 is TGTGCCAGCAGCTTAGGGGCAGCCACGGGGGGCTACACCTTC. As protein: CASSLGAATGGYTF.

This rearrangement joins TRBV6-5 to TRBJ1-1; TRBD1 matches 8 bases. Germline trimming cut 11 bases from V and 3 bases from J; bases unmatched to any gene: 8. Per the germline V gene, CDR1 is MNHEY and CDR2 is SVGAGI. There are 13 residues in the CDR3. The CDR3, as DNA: TGTGCCGGGAGCAGGGGGCAGGACACTGAAGCTTTCTTT. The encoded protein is CAGSRGQDTEAFF.

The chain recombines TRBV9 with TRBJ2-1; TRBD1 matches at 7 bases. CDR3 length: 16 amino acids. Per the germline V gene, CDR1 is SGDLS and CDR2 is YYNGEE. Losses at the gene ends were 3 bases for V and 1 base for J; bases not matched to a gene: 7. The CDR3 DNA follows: TGTGCCAGCAGCGCCCGAGGGGGCCAATCCTACAATGAGCAGTTCTTC. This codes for CASSARGGQSYNEQFF.

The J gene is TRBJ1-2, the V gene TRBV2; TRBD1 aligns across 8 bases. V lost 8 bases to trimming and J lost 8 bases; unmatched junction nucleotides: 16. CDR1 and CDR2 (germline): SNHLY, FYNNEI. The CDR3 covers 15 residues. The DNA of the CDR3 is TGTGCCAGCCGCCCCAGACAGGGGTTGATAGAGGGCTACACCTTC. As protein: CASRPRQGLIEGYTF. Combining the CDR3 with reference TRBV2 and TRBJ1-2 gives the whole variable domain EPEVTQTPSHQVTQMGQEVILRCVPISNHLYFYWYRQILGQKVEFLVSFYNNEISEKSEIFDDQFSVERPDGSNFTLKIRSTKLEDSAMYFCASRPRQGLIEGYTFGSGTRLTVV.

Here the CDR3 reads CASSQIGRDNEQFF. The DNA of the CDR3 is TGCGCCAGCAGCCAAATCGGCAGGGACAATGAGCAGTTCTTC. The chain links TRBV4-1 to TRBJ2-1; a possible D gene is TRBD1 (5 bases). The CDR3 loop spans 14 amino acids. In germline, CDR1 is MGHRA, CDR2 YSYEKL. Trimming cost V 2 bases and J 5 bases, with 10 bases left between them.

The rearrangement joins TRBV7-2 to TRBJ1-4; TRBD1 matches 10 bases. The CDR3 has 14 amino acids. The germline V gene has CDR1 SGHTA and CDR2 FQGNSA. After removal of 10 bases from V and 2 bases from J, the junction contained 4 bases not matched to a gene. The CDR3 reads CATRQGATNEKLFF. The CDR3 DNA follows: TGTGCCACCCGACAGGGGGCCACTAATGAAAAACTGTTTTTT.

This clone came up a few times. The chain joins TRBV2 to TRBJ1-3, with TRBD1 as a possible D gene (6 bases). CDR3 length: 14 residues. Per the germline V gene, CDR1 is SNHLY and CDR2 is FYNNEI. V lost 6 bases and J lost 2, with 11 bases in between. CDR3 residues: CASSLQGTGNTIYF. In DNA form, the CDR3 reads TGTGCCAGCAGCTTACAGGGAACTGGAAACACCATATATTTT.

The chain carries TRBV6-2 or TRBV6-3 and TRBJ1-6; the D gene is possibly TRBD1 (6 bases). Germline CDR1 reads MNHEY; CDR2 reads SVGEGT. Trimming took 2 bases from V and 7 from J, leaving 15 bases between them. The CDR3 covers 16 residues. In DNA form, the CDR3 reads TGTGCCAGCAGTTACCCTAAGGGGGGGGCGAATTCACCCCTCCACTTT. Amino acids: CASSYPKGGANSPLHF.

The CDR3 nucleotides are TGTGCCAGCTCGCGGGAACAGGGGAATGGCTACACCTTC. It yields the protein CASSREQGNGYTF. The rearrangement links TRBV18 to TRBJ1-2; 7 nucleotides agree with TRBD1. Trimming at V came to 6 bases and at J to 6 bases, leaving 7 bases not matched to a gene. Per the germline V gene, CDR1 is KGHSH and CDR2 is LQKENI. The CDR3 is 13 residues long.

Written as DNA, the CDR3 is TGTGCCAGCAGCCAGGGGCGAGCGAACACCGGGGAGCTGTTTTTT. It encodes CASSQGRANTGELFF. The chain couples TRBV3-1 (or the pseudogene TRBV3-2) to TRBJ2-2; tentative D call: TRBD1 (5 bases). Germline values: CDR1 LGHDT, CDR2 YNNKEL (reference sequence). V was cut by 3 bases and J by 0 bases, with 8 bases left in between. This CDR3 comprises 15 residues.

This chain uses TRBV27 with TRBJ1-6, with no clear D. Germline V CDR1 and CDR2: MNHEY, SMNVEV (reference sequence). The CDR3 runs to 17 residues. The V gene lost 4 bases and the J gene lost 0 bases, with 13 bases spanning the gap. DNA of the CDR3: TGTGCCAGCAGTTCCCTCGGAGGTACCTCCTATAATTCACCCCTCCACTTT. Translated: CASSSLGGTSYNSPLHF.

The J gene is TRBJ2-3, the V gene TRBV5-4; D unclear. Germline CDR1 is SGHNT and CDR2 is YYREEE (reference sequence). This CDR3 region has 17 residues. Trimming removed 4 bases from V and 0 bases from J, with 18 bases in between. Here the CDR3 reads CASSHPRASSSTDTQYF. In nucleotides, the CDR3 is TGTGCCAGCAGCCACCCTCGCGCGTCTTCTAGCACAGATACGCAGTATTTT.

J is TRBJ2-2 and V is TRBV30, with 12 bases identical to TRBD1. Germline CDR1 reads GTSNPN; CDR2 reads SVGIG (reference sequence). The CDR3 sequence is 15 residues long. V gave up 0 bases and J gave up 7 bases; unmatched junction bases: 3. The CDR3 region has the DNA TGTGCCTGGAGTGTTGGGACAGGGGGCATCGGGGAGCTGTTTTTT. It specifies CAWSVGTGGIGELFF. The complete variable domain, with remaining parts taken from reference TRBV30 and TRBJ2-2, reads SQTIHQWPATLVQPVGSPLSLECTVEGTSNPNLYWYRQAAGRGLQLLFYSVGIGQISSEVPQNLSASRPQDRQFILSSKKLLLSDSGFYLCAWSVGTGGIGELFFGEGSRLTVL.

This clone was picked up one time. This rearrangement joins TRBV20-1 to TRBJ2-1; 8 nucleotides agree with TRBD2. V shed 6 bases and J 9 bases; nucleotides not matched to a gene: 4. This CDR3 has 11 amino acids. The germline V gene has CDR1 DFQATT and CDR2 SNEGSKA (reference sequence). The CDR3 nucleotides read TGCAGTGCCACGGGGGGGGTTGAGCAGTTCTTC. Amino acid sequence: CSATGGVEQFF.

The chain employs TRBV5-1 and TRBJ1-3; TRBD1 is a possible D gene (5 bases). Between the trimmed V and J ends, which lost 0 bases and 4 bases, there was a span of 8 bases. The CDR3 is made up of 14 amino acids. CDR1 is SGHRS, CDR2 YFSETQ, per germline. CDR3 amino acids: CASSLDRQGNTIYF. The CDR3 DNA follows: TGCGCCAGCAGCTTGGACAGGCAAGGAAACACCATATATTTT.

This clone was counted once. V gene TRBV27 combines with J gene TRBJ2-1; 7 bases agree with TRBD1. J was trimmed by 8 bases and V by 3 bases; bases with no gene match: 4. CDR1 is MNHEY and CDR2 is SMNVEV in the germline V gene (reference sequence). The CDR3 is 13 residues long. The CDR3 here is CASSFERGHEQFF. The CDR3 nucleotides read TGTGCCAGCAGTTTCGAGAGGGGGCATGAGCAGTTCTTC.

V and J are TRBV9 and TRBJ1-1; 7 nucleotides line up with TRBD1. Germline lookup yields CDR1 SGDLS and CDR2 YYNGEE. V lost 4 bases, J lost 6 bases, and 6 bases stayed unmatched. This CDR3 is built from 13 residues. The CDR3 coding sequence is TGTGCCAGCAGCACCTTGACAGGGTCTGAAGCTTTCTTT. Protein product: CASSTLTGSEAFF.

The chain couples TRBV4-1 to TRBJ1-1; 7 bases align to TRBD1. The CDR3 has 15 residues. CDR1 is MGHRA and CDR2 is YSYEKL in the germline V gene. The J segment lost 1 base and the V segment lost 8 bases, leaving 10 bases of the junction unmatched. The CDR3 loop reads CASSPKGAGNTEAFF. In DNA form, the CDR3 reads TGCGCCAGCTCACCGAAGGGGGCGGGGAACACTGAAGCTTTCTTT.

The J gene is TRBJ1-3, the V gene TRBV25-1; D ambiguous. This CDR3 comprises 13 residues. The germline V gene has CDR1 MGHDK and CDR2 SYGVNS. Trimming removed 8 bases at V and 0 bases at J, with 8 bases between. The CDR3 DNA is TGTGCCAGCTCCCCTCTCTCTGGAAACACCATATATTTT. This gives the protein CASSPLSGNTIYF. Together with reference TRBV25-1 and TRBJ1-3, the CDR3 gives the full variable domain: EADIYQTPRYLVIGTGKKITLECSQTMGHDKMYWYQQDPGMELHLIHYSYGVNSTEKGDLSSESTVSRIRTEHFPLTLESARPSHTSQYLCASSPLSGNTIYFGEGSWLTVV.

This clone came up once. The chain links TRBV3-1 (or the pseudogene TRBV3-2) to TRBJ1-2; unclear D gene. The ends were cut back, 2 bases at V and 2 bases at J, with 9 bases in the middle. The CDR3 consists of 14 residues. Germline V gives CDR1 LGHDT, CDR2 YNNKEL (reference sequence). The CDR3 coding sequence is TGTGCCAGCAGCCAATTAATACAGAACTATGGCTACACCTTC. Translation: CASSQLIQNYGYTF.